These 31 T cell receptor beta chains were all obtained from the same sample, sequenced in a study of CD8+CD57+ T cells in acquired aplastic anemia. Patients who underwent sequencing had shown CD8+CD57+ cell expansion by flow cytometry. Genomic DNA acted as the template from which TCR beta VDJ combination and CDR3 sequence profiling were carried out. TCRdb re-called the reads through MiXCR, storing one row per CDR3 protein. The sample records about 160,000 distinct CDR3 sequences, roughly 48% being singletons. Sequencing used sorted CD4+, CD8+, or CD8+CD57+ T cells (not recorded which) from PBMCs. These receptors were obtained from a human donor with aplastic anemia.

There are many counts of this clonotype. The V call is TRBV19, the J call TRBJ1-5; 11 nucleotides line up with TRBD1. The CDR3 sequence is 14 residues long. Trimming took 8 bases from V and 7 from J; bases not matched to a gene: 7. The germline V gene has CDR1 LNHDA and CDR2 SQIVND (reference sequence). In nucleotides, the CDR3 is TGTGCCAGTGCCGGGACAGGGGGACGACAGCCCCAGCATTTT. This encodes CASAGTGGRQPQHF.

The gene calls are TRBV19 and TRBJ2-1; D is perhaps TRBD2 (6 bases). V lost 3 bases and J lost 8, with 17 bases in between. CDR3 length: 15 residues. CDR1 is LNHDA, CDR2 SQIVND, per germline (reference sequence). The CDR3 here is CASSISGSFRDEQFF. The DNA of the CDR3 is TGTGCCAGTAGTATCTCCGGGAGTTTTAGGGATGAGCAGTTCTTC.

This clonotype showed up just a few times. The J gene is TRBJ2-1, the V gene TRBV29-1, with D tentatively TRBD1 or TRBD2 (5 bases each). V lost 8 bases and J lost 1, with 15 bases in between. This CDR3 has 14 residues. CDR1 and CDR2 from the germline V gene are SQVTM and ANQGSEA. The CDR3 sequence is CSSSRDGSYNEQFF. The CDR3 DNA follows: TGCAGCTCCTCCCGGGACGGATCCTACAATGAGCAGTTCTTC.

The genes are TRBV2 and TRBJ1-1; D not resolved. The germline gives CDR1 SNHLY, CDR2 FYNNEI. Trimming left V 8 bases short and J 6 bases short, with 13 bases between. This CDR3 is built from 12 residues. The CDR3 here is CASQSINPEAFF. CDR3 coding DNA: TGTGCCAGCCAGTCAATAAACCCTGAAGCTTTCTTT.

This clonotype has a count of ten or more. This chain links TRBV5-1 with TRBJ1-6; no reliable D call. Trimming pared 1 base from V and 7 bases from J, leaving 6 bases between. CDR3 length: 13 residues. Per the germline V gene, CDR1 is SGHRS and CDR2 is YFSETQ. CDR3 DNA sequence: TGCGCCAGCAGCTTGATGGGCAATTCACCCCTCCACTTT. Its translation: CASSLMGNSPLHF.

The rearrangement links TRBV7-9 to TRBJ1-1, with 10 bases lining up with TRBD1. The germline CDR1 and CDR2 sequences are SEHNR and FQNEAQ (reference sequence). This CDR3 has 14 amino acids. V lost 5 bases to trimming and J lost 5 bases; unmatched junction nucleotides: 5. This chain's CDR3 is CASSPTGGVTEAFF. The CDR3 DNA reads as TGTGCCAGCAGCCCGACAGGGGGCGTTACTGAAGCTTTCTTT.

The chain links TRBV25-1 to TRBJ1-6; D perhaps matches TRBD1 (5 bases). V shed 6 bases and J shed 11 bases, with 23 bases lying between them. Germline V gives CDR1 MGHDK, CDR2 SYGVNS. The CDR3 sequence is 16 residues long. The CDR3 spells CASSTTSGGVWAPLHF. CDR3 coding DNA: TGTGCCAGCAGCACCACTAGCGGAGGGGTCTGGGCACCCCTCCACTTT.

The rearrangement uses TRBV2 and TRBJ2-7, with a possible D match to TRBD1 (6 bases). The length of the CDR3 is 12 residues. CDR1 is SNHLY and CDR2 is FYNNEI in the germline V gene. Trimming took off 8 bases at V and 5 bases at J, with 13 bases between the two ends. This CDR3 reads CASRGGPHEQYF. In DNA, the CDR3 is TGTGCCAGCCGTGGGGGCCCCCACGAGCAGTACTTC.

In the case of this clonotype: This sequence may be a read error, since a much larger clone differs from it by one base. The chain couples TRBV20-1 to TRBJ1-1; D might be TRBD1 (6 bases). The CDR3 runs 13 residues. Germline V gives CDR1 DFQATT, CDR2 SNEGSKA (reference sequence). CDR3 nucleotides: TGCAGTGTTAGCCGTGGGGGCGACACTGAAGTTTTCTTT. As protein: CSVSRGGDTEVFF.

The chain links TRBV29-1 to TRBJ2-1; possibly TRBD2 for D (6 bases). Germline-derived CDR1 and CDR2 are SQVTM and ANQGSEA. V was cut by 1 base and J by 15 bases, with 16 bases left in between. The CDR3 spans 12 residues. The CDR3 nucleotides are TGCAGCGTTGAAGCGGGAGTTGGGTCCCCGTTCTTC. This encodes CSVEAGVGSPFF.

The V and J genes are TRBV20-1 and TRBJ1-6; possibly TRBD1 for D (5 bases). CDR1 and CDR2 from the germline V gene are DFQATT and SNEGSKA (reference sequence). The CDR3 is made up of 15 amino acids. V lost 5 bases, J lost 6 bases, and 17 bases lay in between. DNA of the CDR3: TGCAGTGCTCCCAAAGAGGGGAGAGTTAATTCACCCCTCCACTTT. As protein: CSAPKEGRVNSPLHF.

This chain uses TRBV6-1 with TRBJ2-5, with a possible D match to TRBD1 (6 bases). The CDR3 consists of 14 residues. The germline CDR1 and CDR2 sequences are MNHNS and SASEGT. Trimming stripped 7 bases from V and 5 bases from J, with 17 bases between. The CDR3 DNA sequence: TGTGCCAGCACCCGCACAGGGTTCGGGGAGACCCAGTACTTC. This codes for CASTRTGFGETQYF.

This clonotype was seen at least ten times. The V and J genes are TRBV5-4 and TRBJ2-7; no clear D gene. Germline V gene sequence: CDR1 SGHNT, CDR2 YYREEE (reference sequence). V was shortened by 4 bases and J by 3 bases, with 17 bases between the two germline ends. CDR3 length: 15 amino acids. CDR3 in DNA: TGTGCCAGCAGCCCCAAAAAGGGCATAAGCTACGAGCAGTACTTC. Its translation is CASSPKKGISYEQYF. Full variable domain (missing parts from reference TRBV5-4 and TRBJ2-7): ETGVTQSPTHLIKTRGQQVTLRCSSQSGHNTVSWYQQALGQGPQFIFQYYREEENGRGNFPPRFSGLQFPNYSSELNVNALELDDSALYLCASSPKKGISYEQYFGPGTRLTVT.

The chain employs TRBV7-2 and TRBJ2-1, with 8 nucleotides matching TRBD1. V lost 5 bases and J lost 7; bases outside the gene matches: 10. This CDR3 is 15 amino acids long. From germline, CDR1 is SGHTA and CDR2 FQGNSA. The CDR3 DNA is TGTGCCAGCAGCCCACAGGGGGAGGACGGGAATGAGCAGTTCTTC. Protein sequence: CASSPQGEDGNEQFF.

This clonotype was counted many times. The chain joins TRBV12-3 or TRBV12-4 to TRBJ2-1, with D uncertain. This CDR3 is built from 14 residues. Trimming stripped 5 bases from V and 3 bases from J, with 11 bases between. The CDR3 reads CASSAPIYYNEQFF. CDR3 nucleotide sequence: TGTGCCAGCAGTGCACCAATTTACTACAATGAGCAGTTCTTC.

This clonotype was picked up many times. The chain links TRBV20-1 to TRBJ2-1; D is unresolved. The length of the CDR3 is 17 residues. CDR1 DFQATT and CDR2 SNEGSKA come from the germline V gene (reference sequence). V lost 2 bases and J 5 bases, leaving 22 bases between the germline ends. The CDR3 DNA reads TGCAGTGCTAGACGTTCTGGACCGACCGGTTCCAACAATGAGCAGTTCTTC. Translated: CSARRSGPTGSNNEQFF.

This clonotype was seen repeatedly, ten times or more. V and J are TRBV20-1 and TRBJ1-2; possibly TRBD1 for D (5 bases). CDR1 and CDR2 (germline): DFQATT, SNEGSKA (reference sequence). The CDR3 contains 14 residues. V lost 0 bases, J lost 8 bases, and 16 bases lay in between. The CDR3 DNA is TGCAGTGCTAGAGACGGTACAGGAATGGGCGGCTACACCTTC. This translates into CSARDGTGMGGYTF.

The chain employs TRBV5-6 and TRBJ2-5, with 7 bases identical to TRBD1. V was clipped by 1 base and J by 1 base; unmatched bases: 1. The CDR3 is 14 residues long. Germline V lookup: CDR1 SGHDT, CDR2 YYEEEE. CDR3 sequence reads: CASSLRTGQETQYF. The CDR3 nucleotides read TGTGCCAGCAGCTTGAGGACAGGCCAAGAGACCCAGTACTTC.

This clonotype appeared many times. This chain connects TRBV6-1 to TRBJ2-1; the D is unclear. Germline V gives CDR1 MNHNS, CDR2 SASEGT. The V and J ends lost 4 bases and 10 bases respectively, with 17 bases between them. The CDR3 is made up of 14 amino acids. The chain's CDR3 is CASSVGMVDREQFF. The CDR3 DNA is TGTGCCAGCAGTGTAGGAATGGTTGACCGGGAGCAGTTCTTC.

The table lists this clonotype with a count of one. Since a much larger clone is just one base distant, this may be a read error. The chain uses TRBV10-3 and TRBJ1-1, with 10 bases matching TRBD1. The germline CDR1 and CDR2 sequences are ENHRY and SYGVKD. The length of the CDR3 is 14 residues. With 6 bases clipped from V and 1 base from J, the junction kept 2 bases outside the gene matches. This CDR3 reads CAISWDRGNTEAFF. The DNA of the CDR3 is TGTGCCATCAGCTGGGACAGGGGGAACACTGAAGCTTTCTTT.

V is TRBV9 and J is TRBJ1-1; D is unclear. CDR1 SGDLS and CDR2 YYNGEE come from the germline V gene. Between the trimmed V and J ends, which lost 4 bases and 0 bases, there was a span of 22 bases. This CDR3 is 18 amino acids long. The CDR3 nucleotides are TGTGCCAGCAGCCTCCTCCCCCCCCCCAGTGGGGTGAACACTGAAGCTTTCTTT. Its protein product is CASSLLPPPSGVNTEAFF.

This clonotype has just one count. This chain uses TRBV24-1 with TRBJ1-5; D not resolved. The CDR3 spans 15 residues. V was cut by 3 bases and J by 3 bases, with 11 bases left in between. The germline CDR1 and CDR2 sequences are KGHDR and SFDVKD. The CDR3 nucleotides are TGTGCCACCAGTGATAAAGGATCCCTCAATCAGCCCCAGCATTTT. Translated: CATSDKGSLNQPQHF.

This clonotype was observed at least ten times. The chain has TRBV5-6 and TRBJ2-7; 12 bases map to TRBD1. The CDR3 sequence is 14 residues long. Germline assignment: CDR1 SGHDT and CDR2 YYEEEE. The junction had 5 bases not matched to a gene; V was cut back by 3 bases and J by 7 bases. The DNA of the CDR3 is TGTGCCAGCAGCTGGAAGGGACAGGGGGCGGAGCAGTACTTC. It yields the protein CASSWKGQGAEQYF.

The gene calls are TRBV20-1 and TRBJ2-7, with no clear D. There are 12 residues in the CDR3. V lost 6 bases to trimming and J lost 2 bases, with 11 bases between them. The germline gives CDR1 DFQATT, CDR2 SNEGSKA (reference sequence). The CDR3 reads CSAAGPTYEQYF. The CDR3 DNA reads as TGCAGTGCAGCCGGGCCTACCTACGAGCAGTACTTC.

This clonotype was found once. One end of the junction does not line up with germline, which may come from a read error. This CDR3 reads CATSPGGVESQYF. The DNA for the CDR3 is TGCGCCACCTCACCGGGTGGCGTCGAGAGCCAGTACTTC. V gene TRBV5-1 combines with J gene TRBJ2-5; D is unresolved. The CDR3 consists of 13 residues. The germline CDR1 and CDR2 sequences are SGHRS and YFSETQ.

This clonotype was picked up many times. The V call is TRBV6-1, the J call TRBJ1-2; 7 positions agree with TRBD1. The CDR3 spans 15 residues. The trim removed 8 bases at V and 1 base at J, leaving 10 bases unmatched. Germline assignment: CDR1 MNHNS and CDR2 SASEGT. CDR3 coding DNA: TGTGCCAGCGCCCCGCCCGGGACAGTTAACTATGGCTACACCTTC. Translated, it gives CASAPPGTVNYGYTF.

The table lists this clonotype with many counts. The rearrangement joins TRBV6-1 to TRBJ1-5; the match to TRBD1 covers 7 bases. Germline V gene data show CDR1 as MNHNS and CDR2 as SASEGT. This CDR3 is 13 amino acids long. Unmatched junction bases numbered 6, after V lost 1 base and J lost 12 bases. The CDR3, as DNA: TGTGCCAGCAGTGAAGGGACAGGTACAATCCAGCATTTT. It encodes CASSEGTGTIQHF.

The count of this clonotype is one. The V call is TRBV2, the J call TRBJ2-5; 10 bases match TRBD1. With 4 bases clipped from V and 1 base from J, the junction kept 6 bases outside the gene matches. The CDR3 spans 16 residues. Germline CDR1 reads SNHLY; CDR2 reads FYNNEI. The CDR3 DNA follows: TGTGCCAGCAGTGTTCGAGACAGGGGGCTCCAAGAGACCCAGTACTTC. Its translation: CASSVRDRGLQETQYF.

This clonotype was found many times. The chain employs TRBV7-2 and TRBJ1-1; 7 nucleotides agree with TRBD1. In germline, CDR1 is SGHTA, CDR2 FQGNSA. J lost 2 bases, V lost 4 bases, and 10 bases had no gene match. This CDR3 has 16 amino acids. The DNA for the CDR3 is TGTGCCAGCAGCTCCTATTACGGGACAGAAAACACTGAAGCTTTCTTT. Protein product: CASSSYYGTENTEAFF.

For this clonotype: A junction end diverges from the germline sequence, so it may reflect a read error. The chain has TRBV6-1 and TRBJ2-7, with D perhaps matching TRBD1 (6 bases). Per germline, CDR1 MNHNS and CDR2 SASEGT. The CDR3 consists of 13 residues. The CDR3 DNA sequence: TGTGCCAGCAGTGAAGGGAACAGGGATAAGCAGTGCTTC. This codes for CASSEGNRDKQCF.

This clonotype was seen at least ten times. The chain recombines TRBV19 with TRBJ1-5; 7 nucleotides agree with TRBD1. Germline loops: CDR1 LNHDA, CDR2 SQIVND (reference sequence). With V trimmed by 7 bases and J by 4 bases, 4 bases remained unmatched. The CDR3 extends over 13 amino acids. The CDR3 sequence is CASNRDRNQPQHF. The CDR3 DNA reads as TGTGCCAGTAACCGGGACAGAAATCAGCCCCAGCATTTT.